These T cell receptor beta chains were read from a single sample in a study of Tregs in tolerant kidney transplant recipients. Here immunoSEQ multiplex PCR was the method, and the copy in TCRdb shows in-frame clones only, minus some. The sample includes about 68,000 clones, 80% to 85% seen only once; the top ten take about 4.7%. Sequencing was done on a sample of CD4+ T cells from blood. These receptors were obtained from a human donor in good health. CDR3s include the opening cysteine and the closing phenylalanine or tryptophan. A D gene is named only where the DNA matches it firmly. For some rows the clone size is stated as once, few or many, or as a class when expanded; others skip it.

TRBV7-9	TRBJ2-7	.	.	CASSLEGGRRSEQYF	TGTGCCAGCAGCTTAGAGGGGGGGCGCCGGTCCGAGCAGTACTTC
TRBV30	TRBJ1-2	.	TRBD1	CASQWTGGGYTF	TGTGCCTCTCAGTGGACAGGGGGTGGCTACACCTTC
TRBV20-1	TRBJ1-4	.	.	CSALSREKLFF	TGCAGTGCCCTAAGCAGGGAAAAACTGTTTTTT
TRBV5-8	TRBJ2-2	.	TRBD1	CARASTGKISGTGELFF	TGTGCCAGAGCCTCGACAGGGAAGATTTCAGGGACCGGGGAGCTGTTTTTT
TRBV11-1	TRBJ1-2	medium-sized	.	CASSPAVNYGYTF	TGTGCCAGCAGCCCAGCCGTAAACTATGGCTACACCTTC
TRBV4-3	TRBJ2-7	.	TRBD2	CASSQDRASGRVYEQYF	TGCGCCAGCAGCCAAGATAGGGCTAGCGGGAGGGTCTACGAGCAGTACTTC
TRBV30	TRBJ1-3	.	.	CAWSVGGNTIYF	TGTGCCTGGAGTGTAGGTGGAAACACCATATATTTT
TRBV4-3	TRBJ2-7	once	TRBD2	CASSRVLAGSYEQYF	TGCGCCAGCAGCCGAGTCTTAGCGGGGAGCTACGAGCAGTACTTC
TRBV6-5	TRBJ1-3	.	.	CASQVGNTIYF	TGTGCCAGCCAAGTCGGAAACACCATATATTTT
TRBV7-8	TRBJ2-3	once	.	CASSDWGPATDTQYF	TGTGCCAGCAGTGATTGGGGGCCAGCCACAGATACGCAGTATTTT
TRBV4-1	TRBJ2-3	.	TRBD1	CASSLLRTGTVFTQYF	TGCGCCAGCAGCCTTTTAAGGACAGGGACGGTTTTTACGCAGTATTTT
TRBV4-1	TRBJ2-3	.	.	CASSQGPGRYTQYF	TGCGCCAGCAGCCAAGGGCCCGGTCGGTATACGCAGTATTTT
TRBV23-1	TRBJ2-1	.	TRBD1	CASSQTPRDREVSHEQFF	TGCGCCAGCAGTCAAACCCCCCGGGACAGGGAAGTTTCCCATGAGCAGTTCTTC
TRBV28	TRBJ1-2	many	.	CASSPGEMSPGYTF	TGTGCCAGCAGTCCCGGGGAAATGAGTCCCGGCTACACCTTC
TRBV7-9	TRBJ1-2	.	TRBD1	CASSLKGQNYGYTF	TGTGCCAGCAGCTTAAAGGGACAGAACTATGGCTACACCTTC
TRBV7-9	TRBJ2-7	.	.	CASSLGQRTYEQYF	TGTGCCAGCAGCTTAGGGCAACGGACCTACGAGCAGTACTTC
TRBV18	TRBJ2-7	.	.	CASSPGQPITYEQYF	TGTGCCAGCTCACCAGGACAGCCTATAACCTACGAGCAGTACTTC
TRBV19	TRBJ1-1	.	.	CASSLGVPNTEAFF	TGTGCCAGTAGTTTGGGTGTTCCGAACACTGAAGCTTTCTTT
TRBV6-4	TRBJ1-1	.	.	CASSQLPGRTSTEAFF	TGTGCCAGCAGTCAACTCCCCGGACGGACGTCTACTGAAGCTTTCTTT
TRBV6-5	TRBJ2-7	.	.	CASRMTGSYEQYF	TGTGCCAGCAGGATGACAGGTTCCTACGAGCAGTACTTC
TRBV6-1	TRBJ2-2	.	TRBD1	CASRPQTGLAGELFF	TGTGCCAGCAGGCCCCAGACAGGGCTGGCCGGGGAGCTGTTTTTT
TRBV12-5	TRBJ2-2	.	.	CASGLNRAGFTGELFF	TGTGCTAGTGGTTTGAATCGAGCGGGCTTCACCGGGGAGCTGTTTTTT
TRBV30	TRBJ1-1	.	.	CAWKTLAEAFF	TGTGCCTGGAAAACGTTGGCTGAAGCTTTCTTT
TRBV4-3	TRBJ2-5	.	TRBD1	CASSQRGGGQGGETQYF	TGCGCCAGCAGCCAAAGAGGCGGGGGACAGGGAGGGGAGACCCAGTACTTC
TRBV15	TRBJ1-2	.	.	CATSRETAWGYGYTF	TGTGCCACCAGCAGAGAAACAGCCTGGGGCTATGGCTACACCTTC
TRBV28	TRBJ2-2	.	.	CASTIIPNAGELFF	TGTGCCAGCACCATAATTCCTAATGCCGGGGAGCTGTTTTTT
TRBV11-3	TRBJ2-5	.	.	CASSLGTGDQETQYF	TGTGCCAGCAGCTTAGGGACTGGGGATCAAGAGACCCAGTACTTC
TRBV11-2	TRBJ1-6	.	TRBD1	CASSLVGTANSPLHF	TGTGCCAGCAGCTTAGTAGGGACAGCGAATTCACCCCTCCACTTT
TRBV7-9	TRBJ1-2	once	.	CASSLVPGRGYTF	TGTGCCAGCAGCTTAGTGCCGGGGCGAGGCTACACCTTC
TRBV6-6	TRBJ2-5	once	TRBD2	CASSPMNSGGQETQYF	TGTGCCAGCAGCCCTATGAACAGCGGGGGGCAAGAGACCCAGTACTTC
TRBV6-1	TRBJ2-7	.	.	CASSNRQDYEQYF	TGTGCCAGCAGTAACAGACAGGACTACGAGCAGTACTTC
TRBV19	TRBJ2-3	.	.	CASSIRVGTDTQYF	TGTGCCAGTAGTATTCGGGTGGGCACAGATACGCAGTATTTT
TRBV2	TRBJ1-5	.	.	CASKRVESNQPQHF	TGTGCCAGCAAGAGGGTCGAGAGCAATCAGCCCCAGCATTTT
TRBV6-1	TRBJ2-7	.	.	CASSEDPRGREQYF	TGTGCCAGCAGTGAAGACCCCCGGGGGAGGGAGCAGTACTTC